The clone carrying this T cell receptor (beta chain) was seen at least ten times. This specimen belongs to a study of early T cells in non-severe SARS-CoV-2 infection. TCRdb passed the 5' RACE reads through MiXCR, listing each CDR3 protein once. The sample consists of 45,000 to 65,000 distinct CDR3 sequences, about 9.3% of them appearing once. The clonotype comes from an adult who was a healthcare worker with PCR-confirmed SARS-CoV-2 infection or an uninfected control (not recorded which). What was sequenced was whole blood.

Written as DNA, the CDR3 is TGCAGTGCTCCGGGGGACGGCACAGATACGCAGTATTTT. This gives the protein CSAPGDGTDTQYF. The V and J genes are TRBV20-1 and TRBJ2-3; the D gene is possibly TRBD2 (6 bases). The CDR3 sequence is 13 residues long. V was shortened by 5 bases and J by 1 base, with 10 bases between the two germline ends. Germline V gene lookup returns CDR1 DFQATT and CDR2 SNEGSKA (reference sequence).